The next 25 T cell receptor beta chains were all read from a single sample in a study of T-cell reconstitution after alpha-beta-depleted transplantation in children. Preparation of the TCRbeta library involved a method that used unique molecular identifiers. In TCRdb, the PCR reads were re-called with MiXCR into one record per CDR3 protein. The sample lists fewer than 550,000 distinct CDR3 sequences, roughly 11% seen once, with around 13% in the top ten. This specimen consisted of PBMCs, mostly from graft donor cells, obtained 180 days after TCRalphabeta/CD19-depleted stem cell transplant. The receptors come from a female patient between 2 and 15 years old who had a stem cell transplant for aplastic anemia, so the T cells may come from the graft donor.

A few counts support this clonotype. Here the CDR3 DNA reads TGCAGTGCTAGCAGACAGGGTGTGCGAACCGGGGAGCTGTTTTTT. Amino acids: CSASRQGVRTGELFF. The chain combines TRBV20-1 with TRBJ2-2, with 7 bases that match TRBD1. With 3 bases clipped from V and 5 bases from J, the junction kept 9 bases outside the gene matches. CDR1 is DFQATT, CDR2 SNEGSKA, per germline (reference sequence). The CDR3 has 15 amino acids.

The V and J genes are TRBV6-6 and TRBJ1-1; D gene unclear. The length of the CDR3 is 13 residues. Germline CDR1 MNHNY, CDR2 SVGAGI (reference sequence). Trimming removed 2 bases from V and 5 bases from J, with 9 bases in between. The CDR3 here is CASSYSFGTEAFF. The CDR3 DNA is TGTGCCAGCAGTTACAGCTTTGGGACTGAAGCTTTCTTT.

This chain uses TRBV24-1 with TRBJ2-1; perhaps TRBD1 as D (6 bases). The CDR3 runs to 15 residues. V was clipped by 7 bases and J by 4 bases, with 16 bases between them. Germline V gene lookup returns CDR1 KGHDR and CDR2 SFDVKD. The CDR3 is CATSDRTGGYNEQFF. In nucleotides, the CDR3 is TGTGCCACCAGCGACAGGACCGGTGGGTACAATGAGCAGTTCTTC.

In its sample, this clonotype was seen a few times. The gene calls are TRBV7-2 and TRBJ2-1; D is perhaps TRBD2 (6 bases). Per the germline V gene, CDR1 is SGHTA and CDR2 is FQGNSA. This CDR3 spans 14 amino acids. V was trimmed by 5 bases and J by 8 bases, leaving 16 bases between them. The CDR3 sequence is CASSLGRGKHEQFF. The CDR3 bases are TGTGCCAGCAGCCTAGGGCGCGGGAAGCATGAGCAGTTCTTC.

The V gene is TRBV7-2, the J gene TRBJ2-1; D ambiguous. V lost 0 bases, J lost 2 bases, and 11 bases lay in between. There are 16 residues in the CDR3. The V gene's germline CDR1 is SGHTA and CDR2 FQGNSA. DNA for the CDR3: TGTGCCAGCAGCTTAGCGTCGGCGAGCGCCTACAATGAGCAGTTCTTC. This translates into CASSLASASAYNEQFF.

This clonotype was counted a few times. The J gene is TRBJ1-2, the V gene TRBV5-1, with D perhaps matching TRBD1 (6 bases). CDR3 length equals 16 residues. The V end lost 3 bases, the J end lost 1 base, and 16 bases lay between the germline ends. Germline loops: CDR1 SGHRS, CDR2 YFSETQ. The CDR3 region has the DNA TGCGCCAGCAGCTGGAACCGGGACACCATTAACTATGGCTACACCTTC. This gives the protein CASSWNRDTINYGYTF.

V is TRBV12-3 or TRBV12-4 and J is TRBJ2-3; TRBD1 might be the D (6 bases). The CDR3 consists of 15 residues. The V end lost 7 bases, the J end lost 2 bases, and 16 bases lay between the germline ends. The chain's CDR3 is CASTRGQGLTDTQYF. The CDR3 region has the DNA TGTGCCAGCACCCGAGGGCAGGGGCTCACAGATACGCAGTATTTT.

This clonotype was seen only a few times. The J gene is TRBJ2-3, the V gene TRBV6-5, with D uncertain. CDR1 and CDR2 (germline): MNHEY, SVGAGI. V lost 6 bases and J 2 bases, leaving 9 bases between the germline ends. The CDR3 contains 13 residues. CDR3 residues: CASSLTYTDTQYF. The DNA for the CDR3 is TGTGCCAGCAGCTTGACTTACACAGATACGCAGTATTTT.

This chain joins TRBV20-1 and TRBJ1-2; no definite D call. There are 12 residues in the CDR3. CDR1 and CDR2 (germline): DFQATT, SNEGSKA (reference sequence). CDR3 sequence reads: CSPPVILGGYTF. In DNA, the CDR3 is TGCAGCCCCCCAGTGATCCTTGGTGGCTACACCTTC.

The chain uses TRBV10-3 and TRBJ2-7; D possibly corresponds to TRBD2 (6 bases). With 0 bases removed from V and 1 base from J, the gap between germline ends came to 10 bases. The CDR3 has 15 residues. The V gene's germline CDR1 is ENHRY and CDR2 SYGVKD. The CDR3 here is CAISESRLESYEQYV. The CDR3 region has the DNA TGTGCCATCAGTGAGTCGCGACTAGAGTCCTACGAGCAGTACGTC.

The V call is TRBV5-8, the J call TRBJ2-1; D possibly corresponds to TRBD2 (6 bases). Trimming cost V 3 bases and J 12 bases, with 13 bases left between them. The CDR3 totals 12 residues. Germline loops: CDR1 SGHTS, CDR2 YDEGEE. DNA for the CDR3: TGTGCCAGCAGCTGGGCCGGGACTTTGCAGTTCTTC. Translation: CASSWAGTLQFF.

This clonotype was observed a handful of times. The V gene is TRBV20-1, the J gene TRBJ1-2; a weak D match, TRBD1 (5 bases). Between the trimmed V and J ends, which lost 3 bases and 4 bases, there was a span of 15 bases. The germline gives CDR1 DFQATT, CDR2 SNEGSKA (reference sequence). This CDR3 spans 14 amino acids. CDR3 sequence (DNA): TGCAGTGCTAGGGGATCCGGGACGGTCTATGGCTACACCTTC. Translated, it gives CSARGSGTVYGYTF.

This clonotype was recorded at least ten times. The chain combines TRBV24-1 with TRBJ2-3, with D unclear. Trimming took 4 bases from V and 5 from J, leaving 18 bases between them. The CDR3 sequence is 16 residues long. Germline CDR1 KGHDR, CDR2 SFDVKD. The CDR3 coding sequence is TGTGCCACCAGTGACCCGGACGTGGGGATCGGAGATACGCAGTATTTT. It yields the protein CATSDPDVGIGDTQYF.

Many counts were recorded for this clonotype. CDR3 coding DNA: TGCAGCGTTGTGGGGAATGAGCAGTTCTTC. Translating gives CSVVGNEQFF. This sequence joins TRBV29-1 and TRBJ2-1, with D unresolved. The germline V gene encodes CDR1 SQVTM and CDR2 ANQGSEA. V lost 4 bases to trimming and J lost 7 bases, with 5 bases between them. The CDR3 is 10 amino acids.

Worth noting for this clonotype: The junction does not match germline at one end; this may be a read error. Here the CDR3 reads CASSNSVWSQVDEQYF. CDR3 nucleotide sequence: TGTGCCAGCAGTAACTCCGTTTGGAGTCAGGTCGACGAGCAGTACTTC. This chain joins TRBV6-5 and TRBJ2-7; no reliable D call. The CDR3 is 16 residues long. From germline, CDR1 is MNHEY and CDR2 SVGAGI.

This clonotype was picked up a small number of times. The V call is TRBV5-1, the J call TRBJ1-1, with D unclear. V lost 0 bases, J lost 3 bases, and 12 bases lay in between. The germline gives CDR1 SGHRS, CDR2 YFSETQ. The CDR3 is 15 residues long. In DNA, the CDR3 is TGCGCCAGCAGCTTGGCCGGGGATGGAGACACTGAAGCTTTCTTT. Translated: CASSLAGDGDTEAFF.

This clonotype was picked up a small number of times. The chain has TRBV9 and TRBJ1-2; D might be TRBD1 (6 bases). Trimming took 0 bases from V and 0 from J, leaving 9 bases between them. The CDR3 runs 15 residues. Germline V gene data show CDR1 as SGDLS and CDR2 as YYNGEE. CDR3 protein: CASSVARQANYGYTF. CDR3 coding DNA: TGTGCCAGCAGCGTAGCACGACAGGCTAACTATGGCTACACCTTC.

The chain employs TRBV7-8 and TRBJ1-4, with D unclear. Germline V lookup: CDR1 SGHVS, CDR2 FQNEAQ. Trimming left V 4 bases short and J 5 bases short, with 20 bases between. The CDR3 is 17 residues long. This chain's CDR3 is CASSSRTGFLGNEKLFF. The DNA for the CDR3 is TGTGCCAGCAGCTCTCGGACGGGGTTTCTGGGGAATGAAAAACTGTTTTTT.

The chain carries TRBV5-6 and TRBJ2-7; 9 nucleotides agree with TRBD1. Per germline, CDR1 SGHDT and CDR2 YYEEEE. This CDR3 is built from 17 residues. Germline trimming cut 1 base from V and 6 bases from J; bases unmatched to any gene: 14. The CDR3 is CASSLLPGTGYRGEQYV. In DNA, the CDR3 is TGTGCCAGCAGCTTGCTCCCCGGGACAGGGTATCGCGGCGAGCAGTACGTC.

This sequence joins TRBV18 and TRBJ2-1, with unresolved D. The CDR3 loop spans 14 amino acids. V lost 0 bases to trimming and J lost 3 bases, with 6 bases between them. In germline, CDR1 is KGHSH, CDR2 LQKENI. The CDR3 sequence: CASSPPGGYNEQFF. CDR3 DNA sequence: TGTGCCAGCTCACCACCGGGCGGCTACAATGAGCAGTTCTTC.

The chain is built from TRBV2 and TRBJ1-3, with 10 bases identical to TRBD1. With 4 bases clipped from V and 4 bases from J, the junction kept 7 bases outside the gene matches. CDR3 length: 16 amino acids. Germline assignment: CDR1 SNHLY and CDR2 FYNNEI. The CDR3 bases are TGTGCCAGCAGTGTAGTCGGGACAGGGGTCGGAAACACCATATATTTT. Its protein product is CASSVVGTGVGNTIYF.

The chain has TRBV7-2 and TRBJ2-5; D perhaps matches TRBD1 (6 bases). Germline CDR1 reads SGHTA; CDR2 reads FQGNSA. The CDR3 is made up of 15 amino acids. The V end lost 4 bases, the J end lost 2 bases, and 14 bases lay between the germline ends. DNA for the CDR3: TGTGCCAGCAGCTCGTCAGGGGTGTGGCAAGAGACCCAGTACTTC. Translated, it gives CASSSSGVWQETQYF.

The rearrangement joins TRBV7-6 to TRBJ2-7, with D unclear. The CDR3 is made up of 15 amino acids. With 4 bases removed from V and 3 bases from J, the gap between germline ends came to 16 bases. Germline V CDR1 and CDR2: SGHVS, FNYEAQ. CDR3 in DNA: TGTGCCAGCAGCTCCTCCGACGGATATTACTACGAGCAGTACTTC. Its protein is CASSSSDGYYYEQYF.

The rearrangement links TRBV9 to TRBJ1-2, with 7 bases matching TRBD1. The CDR3 is 19 amino acids. V lost 0 bases to trimming and J lost 1 base; unmatched junction nucleotides: 15. The germline gives CDR1 SGDLS, CDR2 YYNGEE. CDR3 sequence (DNA): TGTGCCAGCAGCGTAGCTTCGGACAGGATAAATCACTTTAACTATGGCTACACCTTC. Translating gives CASSVASDRINHFNYGYTF.

This clonotype has more than one count but fewer than ten. This rearrangement joins TRBV24-1 to TRBJ2-3; 7 nucleotides agree with TRBD1. The CDR3 consists of 16 residues. Trimming removed 3 bases from V and 1 base from J; junction bases left unmatched: 6. The V gene's germline CDR1 is KGHDR and CDR2 SFDVKD. The CDR3 here is CATSDLKGAGTDTQYF. The CDR3 DNA is TGTGCCACCAGTGATCTGAAGGGGGCCGGCACAGATACGCAGTATTTT.